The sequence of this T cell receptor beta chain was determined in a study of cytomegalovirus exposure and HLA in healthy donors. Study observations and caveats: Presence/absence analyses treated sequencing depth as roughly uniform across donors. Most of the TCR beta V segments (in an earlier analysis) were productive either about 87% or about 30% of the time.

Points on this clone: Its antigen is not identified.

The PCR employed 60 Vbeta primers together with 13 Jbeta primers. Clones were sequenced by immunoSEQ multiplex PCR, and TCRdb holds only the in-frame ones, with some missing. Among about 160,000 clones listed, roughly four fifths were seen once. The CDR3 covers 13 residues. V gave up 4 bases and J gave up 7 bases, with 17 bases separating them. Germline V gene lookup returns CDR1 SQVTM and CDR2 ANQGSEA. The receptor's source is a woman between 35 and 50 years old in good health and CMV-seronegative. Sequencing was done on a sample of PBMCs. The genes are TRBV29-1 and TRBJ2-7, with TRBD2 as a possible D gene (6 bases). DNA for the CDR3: TGCAGCGTTGTAGGCAGGGTGGCGGGGGAGCAGTACTTC. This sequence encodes CSVVGRVAGEQYF.